This T cell receptor (beta chain) appears in the sequencing data of a study of blood T cell repertoires in COVID-19. The wider study: Spain, Italy and the United States supplied samples that represented acute and convalescent COVID-19. PBMCs, B-cell-depleted T cells, or T cells provided the cDNA or gDNA that made up the material.

The V gene lost 0 bases and the J gene lost 11 bases, with 19 bases spanning the gap. CDR3 length equals 14 residues. Germline loops: CDR1 GTSNPN, CDR2 SVGIG (reference sequence). As handled by the study authors: Nucleated cell number was recorded as an estimate derived from reference gene primer amplification. Profiled with immunoSEQ multiplex PCR; TCRdb holds only in-frame clones, not every one. The D gene and trimming were derived from the DNA, and the V and J assignments and clone size from that table. The table has about 130,000 clones, about 78% seen once. The TCR sequence derives from a man in his 60s who had recovered from COVID-19. The sequenced sample consisted of peripheral blood. The chain links TRBV30 to TRBJ1-1; tentatively, D is TRBD1 (6 bases). Written as DNA, the CDR3 is TGTGCCTGGAGTGTAAAGGGTGTACAGGGAAGGGCTTTCTTT. It codes for CAWSVKGVQGRAFF.